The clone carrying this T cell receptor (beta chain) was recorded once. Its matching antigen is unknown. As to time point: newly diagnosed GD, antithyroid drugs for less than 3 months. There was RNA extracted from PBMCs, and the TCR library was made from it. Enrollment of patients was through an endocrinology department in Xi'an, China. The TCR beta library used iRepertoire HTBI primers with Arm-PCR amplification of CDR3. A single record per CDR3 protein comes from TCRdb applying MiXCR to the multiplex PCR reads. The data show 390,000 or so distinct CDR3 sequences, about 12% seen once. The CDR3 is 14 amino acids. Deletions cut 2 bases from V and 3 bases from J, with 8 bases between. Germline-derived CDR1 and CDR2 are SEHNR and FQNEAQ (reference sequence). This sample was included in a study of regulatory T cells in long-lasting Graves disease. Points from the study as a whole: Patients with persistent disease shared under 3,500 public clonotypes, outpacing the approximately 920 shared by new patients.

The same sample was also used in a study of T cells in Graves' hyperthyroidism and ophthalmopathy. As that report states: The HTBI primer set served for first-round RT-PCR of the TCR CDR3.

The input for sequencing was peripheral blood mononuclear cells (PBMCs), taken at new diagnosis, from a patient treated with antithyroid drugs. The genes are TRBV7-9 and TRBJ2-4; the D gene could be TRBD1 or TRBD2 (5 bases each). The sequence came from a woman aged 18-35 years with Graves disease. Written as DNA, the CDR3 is TGTGCCAGCAGCTTACGGGACCTCAAAAACATTCAGTACTTC. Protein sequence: CASSLRDLKNIQYF.